This passage covers 11 T cell receptor beta chains from one sample sequenced in a study of T cell responses to AZD1222 COVID-19 vaccine. Clones were read by immunoSEQ multiplex PCR, and TCRdb kept only the in-frame ones, dropping some. The table lists over 100,000 clones, roughly 86% of them singletons. The material sequenced was peripheral blood, taken on day 0 of MenACWY control vaccination. The receptor source for this set is an adult in good health.

J is TRBJ2-3 and V is TRBV9; D perhaps matches TRBD2 (6 bases). Germline V gives CDR1 SGDLS, CDR2 YYNGEE. V was pared by 3 bases and J by 4 bases, with 9 bases between. CDR3 length: 13 residues. CDR3 sequence: CASSAWGADTQYF. The CDR3 DNA is TGTGCCAGCAGCGCTTGGGGGGCAGATACGCAGTATTTT.

This clone has just one count. The gene calls are TRBV5-1 and TRBJ1-1; 9 positions match TRBD1. Losses at the gene ends were 0 bases for V and 5 bases for J; bases not matched to a gene: 11. This CDR3 spans 17 amino acids. Per the germline V gene, CDR1 is SGHRS and CDR2 is YFSETQ. The CDR3 loop is CASSLGGTGPIDTEAFF. The CDR3 nucleotides are TGCGCCAGCAGCTTGGGGGGGACAGGGCCGATTGATACTGAAGCTTTCTTT.

This chain uses TRBV7-7 with TRBJ2-5, with D perhaps matching TRBD1 or TRBD2 (7 bases each). Germline V lookup: CDR1 SSHAT, CDR2 FNYEAQ (reference sequence). V lost 1 base, J lost 5 bases, and 14 bases lay in between. This CDR3 has 15 amino acids. CDR3 residues: CASSLGDREGETQYF. CDR3 DNA sequence: TGTGCCAGCAGCTTAGGAGACAGGGAGGGCGAGACCCAGTACTTC.

This chain connects TRBV4-3 to TRBJ1-4; possibly TRBD1 for D (6 bases). CDR1 is LGHNA and CDR2 is YSLEER in the germline V gene. V was trimmed by 0 bases and J by 7 bases, leaving 18 bases between them. The CDR3 length is 17 residues. CDR3 nucleotide sequence: TGCGCCAGCAGCCAAGATGGGAGGCAGGGGTTAGGTGAAAAACTGTTTTTT. As protein: CASSQDGRQGLGEKLFF.

The gene calls are TRBV2 and TRBJ1-5, with 9 positions matching TRBD1. V shed 3 bases, J shed 7 bases, and the junction held 10 bases outside the gene matches. The CDR3 sequence is 16 residues long. Looked up from germline, CDR1 is SNHLY and CDR2 is FYNNEI. CDR3 sequence reads: CASSEGQGGYGQPQHF. In DNA, the CDR3 is TGTGCCAGCAGTGAGGGACAGGGAGGGTACGGCCAGCCCCAGCATTTT.

Turning to this clone: As the CDR3 is not closed by the conserved phenylalanine or tryptophan, this likely results from a read error. Because the CDR3's place on the DNA is in doubt, the DNA is left out and the CDR3 is given as listed by TCRdb. The gene calls are TRBV5-8 and TRBJ1-2; the table's D call of TRBD1 was not tested on the DNA. Germline V gene sequence: CDR1 SGHTS, CDR2 YDEGEE. 12 amino acids form the CDR3, both terminal residues included. The CDR3 spells CASSLIGQGTTL.

The genes are TRBV5-4 and TRBJ1-2; the D is unclear. CDR3 length equals 15 residues. The germline CDR1 and CDR2 sequences are SGHNT and YYREEE (reference sequence). V lost 0 bases and J 0 bases, leaving 9 bases between the germline ends. The CDR3 reads CASSLVPVPNYGYTF. CDR3 nucleotide sequence: TGTGCCAGCAGCTTGGTGCCCGTCCCTAACTATGGCTACACCTTC.

This rearrangement joins TRBV7-2 to TRBJ2-1, with 11 positions matching TRBD2. Germline V gene sequence: CDR1 SGHTA, CDR2 FQGNSA. The J segment lost 4 bases and the V segment lost 3 bases, leaving 5 bases of the junction unmatched. This CDR3 contains 16 residues. The CDR3 reads CASSFLSGGGYNEQFF. CDR3 nucleotides: TGTGCCAGCAGCTTCCTTAGCGGGGGGGGTTACAATGAGCAGTTCTTC.

The chain links TRBV7-9 to TRBJ1-6, with 9 bases that match TRBD1. CDR3 length: 16 residues. The V gene end was trimmed by 6 bases and the J gene end by 4 bases; junction bases not matched to a gene: 7. Germline V gene data show CDR1 as SEHNR and CDR2 as FQNEAQ (reference sequence). The CDR3, as DNA: TGTGCCAGCAGTTTATCCGGGACAGGGTATAATTCACCCCTCCACTTT. It encodes CASSLSGTGYNSPLHF.

The chain employs TRBV12-3 or TRBV12-4 and TRBJ1-5; possibly TRBD1 for D (5 bases). This CDR3 is built from 13 residues. V gave up 3 bases and J gave up 7 bases, with 10 bases separating them. For the CDR3, the DNA is TGTGCCAGCAGTTTGACAGAGTCCCAGCCCCAGCATTTT. It encodes CASSLTESQPQHF.

The chain is built from TRBV7-9 and TRBJ1-2; D is ambiguous. The CDR3 consists of 13 residues. Trimming took off 5 bases at V and 6 bases at J, with 13 bases between the two ends. Germline V gene lookup returns CDR1 SEHNR and CDR2 FQNEAQ (reference sequence). The CDR3 loop is CASSGRRLDGYTF. The DNA for the CDR3 is TGTGCCAGCAGCGGAAGGAGGCTGGATGGCTACACCTTC. The whole variable domain, remainder taken from reference TRBV7-9 and TRBJ1-2, is DTGVSQNPRHKITKRGQNVTFRCDPISEHNRLYWYRQTLGQGPEFLTYFQNEAQLEKSRLLSDRFSAERPKGSFSTLEIQRTEQGDSAMYLCASSGRRLDGYTFGSGTRLTVV.